A selection of T cell receptor beta chains follows, all from one sample in a study of regulatory T cells in long-lasting Graves disease. In TCRdb, the multiplex PCR reads were re-called with MiXCR into one record per CDR3 protein. The table shows under 450,000 distinct CDR3 sequences, with approximately 25% occurring only once. The source was peripheral blood mononuclear cells (PBMCs), collected when the disease was refractory, from a patient treated with antithyroid drugs. The origin of the receptors is a woman between 35 and 50 years old with Graves disease. Each CDR3 is given with its conserved first and last residue. Only some rows state a clone size, as once, few, many or a class for expanded clones.

abundance	j_gene	len	v_gene	CDR3aa
-	TRBJ1-5	13	TRBV20-1	CSARDSLNQPQHF
-	TRBJ1-6	15	TRBV9	CASSDHSTGRSPLHF
many	TRBJ2-2	15	TRBV20-1	CSARTSGRASGELFF
-	TRBJ2-3	15	TRBV2	CASSLEGTGTDTQYF
many	TRBJ2-5	14	TRBV28	CASIPSITWETQYF
-	TRBJ1-1	15	TRBV4-1	CASSQDWRGDTEAFF
many	TRBJ2-7	11	TRBV6-1	CASYHNYEQYF
many	TRBJ2-7	15	TRBV6-2/TRBV6-3	CASSYGLAGTYEQYF
-	TRBJ2-5	12	TRBV5-1	CASSRGDETQYF
few	TRBJ1-3	16	TRBV5-1	CASSLAVRGSGNTIYF
few	TRBJ2-2	12	TRBV28	CASRTGSGELFF
few	TRBJ1-5	16	TRBV20-1	CSARPAGGENNQPQHF
few	TRBJ2-5	18	TRBV7-9	CASSLRRPGGSRQETQYF
-	TRBJ2-7	16	TRBV6-5	CASGYRAITSSYEQYF
-	TRBJ1-5	16	TRBV7-9	CASSLEGGDGNQPQHF
many	TRBJ2-2	16	TRBV28	CASSFSGLAGPGELFF
many	TRBJ1-2	17	TRBV9	CASSAHRESSPNYGYTF
many	TRBJ2-5	16	TRBV2	CASSESLGTGTETQYF
-	TRBJ2-7	15	TRBV6-5	CASSSGRNLLNEQYF
many	TRBJ1-5	16	TRBV28	CASSFVTGGPAQPQHF
-	TRBJ2-7	13	TRBV18	CASSPAQTYEQYF
few	TRBJ2-1	14	TRBV7-2	CASSLARFGDEQFF
many	TRBJ1-1	14	TRBV10-2	CASSSTGRDTEAFF